These 15 T cell receptor beta chains share one sample of origin, sequenced in a study of cytomegalovirus exposure and HLA in healthy donors. Use of 60 Vbeta and 13 Jbeta primers characterized the PCR. Assay: immunoSEQ multiplex PCR; the TCRdb copy retains only in-frame clones and omits some. The sample has approximately 110,000 clones, about 70% seen once. Source material: PBMCs. These receptors originate from a man aged 50-60 years in good health and CMV-seropositive.

The chain links TRBV15 to TRBJ2-1; D is undetermined. This CDR3 contains 14 residues. Trimming left V 5 bases short and J 1 base short, with 9 bases between. Germline V lookup: CDR1 LNHNV, CDR2 YYDKDF (reference sequence). The CDR3 DNA follows: TGTGCCACCAGCCCCCATACATCCTACAATGAGCAGTTCTTC. The encoded protein is CATSPHTSYNEQFF.

The chain recombines TRBV29-1 with TRBJ2-7, with a weak D call TRBD1 (5 bases). Germline loops: CDR1 SQVTM, CDR2 ANQGSEA. The CDR3 length is 12 residues. V lost 5 bases and J lost 5, with 13 bases in between. The CDR3 region is CSVQGRSHEQYF. The CDR3 region has the DNA TGCAGCGTTCAGGGTAGGTCCCACGAGCAGTACTTC.

This chain connects TRBV5-4 to TRBJ2-1; 7 nucleotides line up with TRBD1. Germline CDR1 SGHNT, CDR2 YYREEE (reference sequence). The trim removed 4 bases at V and 5 bases at J, leaving 9 bases unmatched. The CDR3 runs 15 residues. The CDR3 sequence: CASSGIQGPDNEQFF. DNA for the CDR3: TGTGCCAGCAGCGGAATACAGGGGCCGGACAATGAGCAGTTCTTC.

The V and J genes are TRBV5-4 and TRBJ2-1, with 12 positions matching TRBD2. The germline CDR1 and CDR2 sequences are SGHNT and YYREEE (reference sequence). V trimming: 3 bases; J trimming: 6 bases; junction bases outside the gene matches: 10. CDR3 size: 17 residues. The CDR3 reads CASSSRTSGIFSNEQFF. The CDR3 nucleotides are TGTGCCAGCAGCTCCCGGACTAGCGGGATATTTTCCAATGAGCAGTTCTTC.

This chain uses TRBV2 with TRBJ2-4; D remains unclear. The ends were cut back, 10 bases at V and 1 base at J, with 5 bases in the middle. CDR3 length: 11 amino acids. The germline CDR1 and CDR2 sequences are SNHLY and FYNNEI. The CDR3: CATGAKNIQYF. Written as DNA, the CDR3 is TGTGCCACCGGGGCCAAAAACATTCAGTACTTC.

The rearrangement links TRBV4-1 to TRBJ2-7; a weak D match, TRBD2 (5 bases). V was shortened by 3 bases and J by 2 bases, with 14 bases between the two germline ends. Germline V gene sequence: CDR1 MGHRA, CDR2 YSYEKL. The CDR3 is 15 residues long. The CDR3 loop is CASSQAASGAYEQYF. The CDR3 DNA is TGCGCCAGCAGCCAGGCCGCCTCCGGGGCCTACGAGCAGTACTTC.

V and J are TRBV18 and TRBJ1-3, with no clear D. Germline loops: CDR1 KGHSH, CDR2 LQKENI. The CDR3 is 15 residues long. Trimming took 0 bases from V and 4 from J, leaving 10 bases between them. In DNA form, the CDR3 reads TGTGCCAGCTCACCACCTGTGAGGCGGGGAAACACCATATATTTT. Its translation is CASSPPVRRGNTIYF.

This clone showed up just a few times. The chain recombines TRBV11-3 with TRBJ2-1; D might be TRBD1 (6 bases). The CDR3 is 15 residues long. The V end lost 4 bases, the J end lost 0 bases, and 10 bases lay between the germline ends. CDR1 and CDR2 from the germline V gene are SGHNT and YENEEA. The CDR3 region is CASSSDRSSYNEQFF. The CDR3 DNA is TGTGCCAGCAGCTCTGACAGGAGCTCCTACAATGAGCAGTTCTTC.

This sequence joins TRBV9 and TRBJ2-7, with D possibly being TRBD2 (6 bases). The CDR3 has 16 residues. The germline V gene has CDR1 SGDLS and CDR2 YYNGEE. Trimming pared 3 bases from V and 6 bases from J, leaving 22 bases between. CDR3 residues: CASSASWGGTTAEQYF. CDR3 nucleotide sequence: TGTGCCAGCAGCGCTTCTTGGGGCGGGACGACCGCCGAGCAGTACTTC.

The CDR3 here is CAISAGGGDTYGYTF. CDR3 sequence (DNA): TGTGCCATCAGTGCTGGTGGGGGGGACACCTATGGCTACACCTTC. This chain joins TRBV10-3 and TRBJ1-2; perhaps TRBD1 as D (6 bases). V lost 4 bases and J 4 bases, leaving 16 bases between the germline ends. The CDR3 is 15 residues long. Germline V gene sequence: CDR1 ENHRY, CDR2 SYGVKD.

The V call is TRBV13, the J call TRBJ2-1; 15 positions match TRBD2. The V gene end was trimmed by 5 bases and the J gene end by 9 bases; junction bases not matched to a gene: 8. CDR1 and CDR2 from the germline V gene are PRHDT and FYEKMQ (reference sequence). CDR3 length: 16 residues. CDR3 DNA: TGTGCCAGCAGCCCCCGGACTAGCGGGGGGGCCGGTGAGCAGTTCTTC. This encodes CASSPRTSGGAGEQFF.

This sequence joins TRBV2 and TRBJ2-7; 10 bases match TRBD1. J lost 5 bases, V lost 7 bases, and 5 bases had no gene match. There are 13 residues in the CDR3. The V gene's germline CDR1 is SNHLY and CDR2 FYNNEI. The DNA for the CDR3 is TGTGCCAGCACCAGGACAGGGGGGAACGAGCAGTACTTC. This encodes CASTRTGGNEQYF.

The chain uses TRBV28 and TRBJ1-4; 11 nucleotides match TRBD1. Germline CDR1 MDHEN, CDR2 SYDVKM. V gave up 6 bases and J gave up 8 bases; unmatched junction bases: 17. The CDR3 has 18 amino acids. CDR3 protein: CASSQSGTGGVVREKLFF. The CDR3 nucleotides read TGTGCCAGCAGCCAGTCCGGGACAGGGGGTGTGGTTCGGGAAAAACTGTTTTTT.

This clone occurred a few times. The chain uses TRBV20-1 and TRBJ1-3, with D uncertain. This CDR3 is built from 11 residues. Trimming removed 6 bases at V and 11 bases at J, with 14 bases between. The V gene's germline CDR1 is DFQATT and CDR2 SNEGSKA (reference sequence). CDR3 nucleotide sequence: TGCAGTGCCACGTCCCTGTCAGCCATATATTTT. It codes for CSATSLSAIYF.

The rearrangement uses TRBV5-5 and TRBJ1-6, with TRBD1 matching 7 bases. From germline, CDR1 is SGHKS and CDR2 YYEKEE (reference sequence). This CDR3 spans 14 amino acids. The V gene end was trimmed by 3 bases and the J gene end by 8 bases; junction bases not matched to a gene: 5. The CDR3 spells CASSSRGLDSPLHF. In DNA, the CDR3 is TGTGCCAGCAGCTCAAGGGGGCTCGATTCACCCCTCCACTTT.